This T cell receptor beta chain emerged from a study of T-cell memory formation after mild COVID-19 (dated by TCRdb to the early 2020s). About the study as a whole: TCR sequence clusters from the two donors were found to be largely donor specific. T-cell clones expanding and contracting after mild COVID-19 in a couple of donors were tracked by longitudinal TCRalpha and TCRbeta repertoire sequencing. Two young, previously healthy adult volunteers made up the cohort, one male and one female. Overall study outcomes, separate from this receptor: The detection of some responding clones in pre-infection memory suggests that pre-existing cross-reactive memory T cells joined the SARS-CoV-2 response. Only two mild cases were covered in the study, and larger cohorts including severe cases with pre-infection samples were considered necessary. Contracting CD4+ clones were found mainly in CM and EM memory subsets, while CD8+ clones were enriched in EMRA. Whether the second-wave clones peaking on day 37 were SARS-CoV-2 specific was not confirmed. From day 15 to 85, contracting clones showed balanced CD4/CD8 phenotypes, whereas a second wave of clones that expanded from day 15 to 37 leaned towards CD4+.

The V end gives up 5 bases and the J end 8 bases, leaving 6 bases in the junction not matched to a gene. The CDR3 contains 13 residues, cysteine and phenylalanine counted. The kept DNA is CDR3 alone, 39 bases in frame from the first base. PBMCs were isolated by Ficoll-Paque density gradient centrifugation. Sequencing instrument: Illumina NovaSeq 6000. Using 5'RACE with constant-segment primers, TCRalpha and TCRbeta cDNA libraries were constructed, with sample barcodes and unique molecular identifiers added in the process. RNA was extracted from every sample with Trizol reagent. The libraries were amplified in two PCR steps, and the second step added a second sample barcode and Illumina TruSeq adapters. Sequencing of libraries was performed on an Illumina NovaSeq with 2 x 150 bp paired-end reads. As for how the authors treated the data: The reads were demultiplexed and collapsed into UMI-guided consensus sequences using migec v1.2.7. Using mixcr v2.1.11, the UMI consensuses were aligned to TRA and TRB V and J templates and assembled into clonotypes. Clonotypes were classified as expanded or contracted when called significant by both edgeR and NoisET, with noise models trained on biological replicates. For edgeR calls, the cutoffs were a false discovery rate-adjusted p below 0.01 and a log2 fold-change threshold of 1. As an exploratory analysis of dynamics, max-normalized trajectories of the 1000 most abundant clonotypes were examined by PCA with hierarchical clustering. The CD4 or CD8 phenotype of responding clones was assigned using the separately sequenced CD4+ and CD8+ repertoires. TCRdb reprocessing: public reads trimmed at Q25 with fastp, clones called with MiXCR, in-frame beta chains kept. For every CDR3 protein sequence, its rows merge into one entry that carries the most common genes and DNA. V and J calls and clone size were set by TCRdb, not the authors. For this sample there are about 190,000 distinct CDR3 sequences; roughly 18% appear just once. Together, the top ten hold 2.4% of the sample.

About this clonotype: There is no known antigen for this receptor. It has no much larger one-base neighbor in the sample; base qualities were not kept.

The V and J genes are TRBV12-3 or TRBV12-4 and TRBJ2-1; the central 7 bases match TRBD2. Sample: PBMCs or a T cell subset sorted from them (not recorded which). The TCR sequence derives from an adult woman who had mild COVID-19 (a few samples of this study predate the infection). The sample titles of this study are shuffled in the database, so cell type and time point are left out; the donor was told from shared clones. The CDR3 protein is CASSISGEYEQFF. The nucleotide sequence reads TGTGCCAGCAGTATCAGCGGGGAGTATGAGCAGTTCTTC.